The 19 T cell receptor beta chains presented below share a single source sample, sequenced in a study of blood T cell repertoires in COVID-19. Method: immunoSEQ multiplex PCR; TCRdb's copy keeps in-frame clones and lacks some. This sample has fewer than 120,000 clones, with approximately 82% found just once. The sequenced sample consisted of peripheral blood. The receptors here all came from a woman older than 75 with acute or convalescent COVID-19.

V is TRBV7-9 and J is TRBJ2-1; 13 bases are shared with TRBD2. Germline CDR1 SEHNR, CDR2 FQNEAQ (reference sequence). After removal of 4 bases from V and 9 bases from J, the junction contained 6 bases not matched to a gene. CDR3 length: 15 amino acids. DNA for the CDR3: TGTGCCAGCAGCTCTGGACTAGCGGGAGTCGGTGAGCAGTTCTTC. Its translation is CASSSGLAGVGEQFF.

The rearrangement joins TRBV19 to TRBJ1-5, with a weak D call TRBD1 (5 bases). This CDR3 contains 14 residues. V lost 1 base and J 4 bases, leaving 8 bases between the germline ends. Germline CDR1 reads LNHDA; CDR2 reads SQIVND (reference sequence). In DNA, the CDR3 is TGTGCCAGTAGTATAGTCGGGACTAATCAGCCCCAGCATTTT. This sequence encodes CASSIVGTNQPQHF.

In its sample, this clone was seen a few times. The gene calls are TRBV19 and TRBJ1-5, with D tentatively TRBD1 (5 bases). Germline values: CDR1 LNHDA, CDR2 SQIVND (reference sequence). Trimming cost V 11 bases and J 2 bases, with 19 bases left between them. The CDR3 spans 15 residues. The CDR3 spells CAGRSQGTGNQPQHF. CDR3 in DNA: TGTGCCGGACGCAGTCAGGGTACGGGCAATCAGCCCCAGCATTTT.

V is TRBV19 and J is TRBJ2-7; 10 nucleotides match TRBD2. The CDR3 is 15 residues long. Germline V gene data show CDR1 as LNHDA and CDR2 as SQIVND (reference sequence). The ends lost 5 bases at V and 1 base at J; junction bases unmatched: 5. CDR3 DNA: TGTGCCAGTAGTTTAATAGCGGGAGGATCCTACGAGCAGTACTTC. Amino acids: CASSLIAGGSYEQYF. The whole variable domain, remainder taken from reference TRBV19 and TRBJ2-7, is DGGITQSPKYLFRKEGQNVTLSCEQNLNHDAMYWYRQDPGQGLRLIYYSQIVNDFQKGDIAEGYSVSREKKESFPLTVTSAQKNPTAFYLCASSLIAGGSYEQYFGPGTRLTVT.

The CDR3 nucleotides read TGCGCCAGCAGCTGGGAGAGGTTTGCAACTAATGAAAAACTGTTTTTT. This codes for CASSWERFATNEKLFF. The genes are TRBV5-1 and TRBJ1-4; D uncertain. V was cut by 3 bases and J by 0 bases, with 12 bases left in between. Looked up from germline, CDR1 is SGHRS and CDR2 is YFSETQ. The CDR3 sequence is 16 residues long.

This chain connects TRBV7-2 to TRBJ2-1; no reliable D call. Germline V gene lookup returns CDR1 SGHTA and CDR2 FQGNSA. The CDR3 sequence is 16 residues long. The V gene lost 6 bases and the J gene lost 0 bases, with 15 bases spanning the gap. Written as DNA, the CDR3 is TGTGCCAGCAGGGCGTTAGCCCAAAACTCCTACAATGAGCAGTTCTTC. Encoded protein: CASRALAQNSYNEQFF.

The chain employs TRBV19 and TRBJ1-2; 8 bases are shared with TRBD1. The germline CDR1 and CDR2 sequences are LNHDA and SQIVND (reference sequence). The CDR3 extends over 15 amino acids. The V and J ends lost 3 bases and 2 bases, in that order; junction bases with no gene match: 5. As DNA, the CDR3 is TGTGCCAGTAGTATCTCAGGGGGCCGCAACTATGGCTACACCTTC. Translated: CASSISGGRNYGYTF.

The chain links TRBV3-1 (or the pseudogene TRBV3-2) to TRBJ1-2, with 8 positions matching TRBD1. CDR3 length: 17 amino acids. Germline V gene data show CDR1 as LGHDT and CDR2 as YNNKEL (reference sequence). Germline trimming cut 1 base from V and 5 bases from J; bases unmatched to any gene: 12. CDR3 protein: CASSQVTGGARGYGYTF. In DNA form, the CDR3 reads TGTGCCAGCAGCCAAGTTACAGGGGGGGCTCGCGGGTATGGCTACACCTTC.

The chain recombines TRBV18 with TRBJ2-7; D uncertain. CDR1 is KGHSH, CDR2 LQKENI, per germline. The germline V and J ends were trimmed by 4 bases and 6 bases, with 7 bases remaining between them. The CDR3 is 11 amino acids. CDR3 region: CASSLAPEQYF. For the CDR3, the DNA is TGTGCCAGCTCACTAGCCCCCGAGCAGTACTTC.

The genes are TRBV19 and TRBJ2-1, with 12 bases lining up with TRBD2. The CDR3 length is 16 residues. Germline trimming cut 5 bases from V and 6 bases from J; bases unmatched to any gene: 8. Germline V lookup: CDR1 LNHDA, CDR2 SQIVND (reference sequence). Here the CDR3 reads CASSDPSGRAFNEQFF. The CDR3 nucleotides read TGTGCCAGTAGTGACCCTAGCGGGAGGGCCTTCAATGAGCAGTTCTTC.

The rearrangement links TRBV7-8 to TRBJ1-6; the match to TRBD1 covers 9 bases. Germline V gene data show CDR1 as SGHVS and CDR2 as FQNEAQ. The J segment lost 4 bases and the V segment lost 5 bases, leaving 3 bases of the junction unmatched. The CDR3 is 15 residues long. CDR3 bases: TGTGCCAGCAGCCTAGGACAGGGGTATAATTCACCCCTCCACTTT. This encodes CASSLGQGYNSPLHF.

The chain joins TRBV24-1 to TRBJ2-3; D is unclear. Trimming took off 3 bases at V and 1 base at J, with 13 bases between the two ends. Germline CDR1 is KGHDR and CDR2 is SFDVKD. CDR3 size: 16 residues. The CDR3 DNA reads as TGTGCCACCAGTGATCCCCTAGAACGGGGCACAGATACGCAGTATTTT. It translates to CATSDPLERGTDTQYF.

The chain carries TRBV28 and TRBJ2-7, with 9 bases aligning to TRBD2. Losses at the gene ends were 2 bases for V and 7 bases for J; bases not matched to a gene: 6. Looked up from germline, CDR1 is MDHEN and CDR2 is SYDVKM. There are 14 residues in the CDR3. CDR3 loop: CASSLAAGGREQYF. The CDR3 region has the DNA TGTGCCAGCAGTTTAGCCGCGGGAGGGAGAGAGCAGTACTTC. The full variable domain, its missing parts supplied by reference TRBV28 and TRBJ2-7, is DVKVTQSSRYLVKRTGEKVFLECVQDMDHENMFWYRQDPGLGLRLIYFSYDVKMKEKGDIPEGYSVSREKKERFSLILESASTNQTSMYLCASSLAAGGREQYFGPGTRLTVT.

In DNA form, the CDR3 reads TGCAGCGTCACCGGGACAGGGGGAGAGACCCAGTACTTC. Its protein product is CSVTGTGGETQYF. The rearrangement joins TRBV29-1 to TRBJ2-5; 11 bases agree with TRBD1. The CDR3 loop spans 13 amino acids. The germline V gene encodes CDR1 SQVTM and CDR2 ANQGSEA. The V and J ends lost 6 bases and 4 bases, in that order; junction bases with no gene match: 4.

V is TRBV7-2 and J is TRBJ2-3, with D perhaps TRBD1 (5 bases). This CDR3 has 15 residues. Germline values: CDR1 SGHTA, CDR2 FQGNSA. The germline V and J ends were trimmed by 5 bases and 3 bases, with 15 bases remaining between them. The CDR3 reads CASSTTQGRTDTQYF. CDR3 nucleotides: TGTGCCAGCAGCACCACGCAGGGTAGGACAGATACGCAGTATTTT.

This clone was detected a few times. This chain uses TRBV4-1 with TRBJ1-5, with 7 bases that match TRBD1. V lost 0 bases to trimming and J lost 7 bases; unmatched junction nucleotides: 6. This CDR3 comprises 15 residues. Germline V gene lookup returns CDR1 MGHRA and CDR2 YSYEKL. The CDR3 DNA reads TGCGCCAGCAGCCAAGATGAGGGGGCGGGGCAGCCCCAGCATTTT. This sequence encodes CASSQDEGAGQPQHF.

This sequence joins TRBV11-2 and TRBJ2-5; 10 positions match TRBD2. CDR1 is SGHAT, CDR2 FQNNGV, per germline. J was trimmed by 2 bases and V by 4 bases; bases with no gene match: 7. The CDR3 runs 16 residues. The CDR3 sequence is CASSSLAGGVQETQYF. The DNA of the CDR3 is TGTGCCAGCAGCTCATTAGCGGGGGGCGTACAAGAGACCCAGTACTTC.

This clone was picked up one time. The chain joins TRBV29-1 to TRBJ2-4, with TRBD1 matching over 11 bases. The germline V gene encodes CDR1 SQVTM and CDR2 ANQGSEA. V dropped 7 bases and J dropped 5; count of bases not matched to a gene: 7. The CDR3 has 14 residues. This CDR3 reads CSGGQGGRENIQYF. The CDR3 nucleotides are TGCAGCGGGGGACAGGGGGGAAGGGAAAACATTCAGTACTTC.

The V gene is TRBV3-1 (or the pseudogene TRBV3-2), the J gene TRBJ1-2, with D possibly being TRBD1 (5 bases). This CDR3 has 13 amino acids. Trimming left V 4 bases short and J 3 bases short, with 9 bases between. CDR1 is LGHDT, CDR2 YNNKEL, per germline (reference sequence). The CDR3 here is CASSPRTYYGYTF. Here the CDR3 DNA reads TGTGCCAGCAGCCCTAGGACATACTATGGCTACACCTTC.